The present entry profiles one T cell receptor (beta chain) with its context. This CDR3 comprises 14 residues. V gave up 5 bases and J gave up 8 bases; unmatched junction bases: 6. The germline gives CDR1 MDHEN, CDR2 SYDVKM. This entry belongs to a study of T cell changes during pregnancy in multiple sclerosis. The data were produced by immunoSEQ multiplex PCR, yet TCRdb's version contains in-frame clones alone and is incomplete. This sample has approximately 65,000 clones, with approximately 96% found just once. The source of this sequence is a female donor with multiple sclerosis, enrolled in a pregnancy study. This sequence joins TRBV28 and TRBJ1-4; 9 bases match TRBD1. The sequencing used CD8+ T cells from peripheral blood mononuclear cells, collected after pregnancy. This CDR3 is CASSTGTGREKLFF. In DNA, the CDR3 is TGTGCCAGCAGTACCGGGACAGGGAGGGAAAAACTGTTTTTT.